These 10 T cell receptor beta chains were sequenced from one sample in a study of control samples from healthy donors and cancer patients. Sequencing used immunoSEQ multiplex PCR; TCRdb keeps in-frame clones, though not all of them. The table records about 120,000 clones, approximately 89% of them present only once. Sequencing was carried out using blood. The receptor source for this set is a man aged 40-49 years in good health.

The chain employs TRBV5-6 and TRBJ1-5, with D possibly being TRBD1 (5 bases). V lost 4 bases and J lost 7, with 15 bases in between. The CDR3 runs 14 residues. Germline V gene data show CDR1 as SGHDT and CDR2 as YYEEEE. CDR3 protein: CASSGRGGTQPQHF. CDR3 in DNA: TGTGCCAGCAGCGGACGGGGGGGGACCCAGCCCCAGCATTTT.

The CDR3 sequence is CASSPELRVGTGELFF. The CDR3 DNA reads TGTGCCAGCAGCCCAGAGCTCAGGGTGGGGACCGGGGAGCTGTTTTTT. The chain has TRBV7-3 and TRBJ2-2, with a weak D call TRBD1 (5 bases). V was trimmed by 5 bases and J by 5 bases, leaving 18 bases between them. Germline V gene sequence: CDR1 SGHTA, CDR2 FQGTGA. The CDR3 consists of 16 residues.

The chain joins TRBV5-6 to TRBJ1-1; no firm D call. The CDR3 consists of 12 residues. Germline CDR1 is SGHDT and CDR2 is YYEEEE. Trimming stripped 4 bases from V and 1 base from J, with 5 bases between. The CDR3 DNA reads TGTGCCAGCAGCCACAGGAACACTGAAGCTTTCTTT. Its protein is CASSHRNTEAFF.

The chain uses TRBV24-1 and TRBJ1-5; 7 bases align to TRBD1. This CDR3 contains 15 residues. CDR1 and CDR2 (germline): KGHDR, SFDVKD. Trimming removed 6 bases from V and 2 bases from J; junction bases left unmatched: 6. CDR3 in amino acids: CATSKKGTGNQPQHF. CDR3 nucleotides: TGTGCCACCAGTAAAAAAGGGACAGGCAATCAGCCCCAGCATTTT.

The rearrangement uses TRBV11-2 and TRBJ1-6; the D is unclear. V was trimmed by 1 base and J by 6 bases, leaving 10 bases between them. Germline V gene data show CDR1 as SGHAT and CDR2 as FQNNGV. The CDR3 totals 15 residues. The CDR3, as DNA: TGTGCCAGCAGCTTAGCCTCCGTGATTAATTCACCCCTCCACTTT. Protein: CASSLASVINSPLHF.

The chain combines TRBV2 with TRBJ2-2, with a tentative D call TRBD1 (6 bases). Trimming removed 4 bases at V and 11 bases at J, with 8 bases between. Per the germline V gene, CDR1 is SNHLY and CDR2 is FYNNEI. This CDR3 is built from 11 residues. The CDR3 nucleotides are TGTGCCAGCAGTGGACAGGTCGAGCTGTTTTTT. Its translation is CASSGQVELFF.

This clone was found once. The chain joins TRBV15 to TRBJ1-1; D is uncertain. The CDR3 extends over 13 amino acids. Germline V gene data show CDR1 as LNHNV and CDR2 as YYDKDF (reference sequence). With 6 bases removed from V and 3 bases from J, the gap between germline ends came to 11 bases. CDR3 residues: CATRRSGDTEAFF. The CDR3 DNA follows: TGTGCCACCAGACGTTCAGGAGACACTGAAGCTTTCTTT.

The chain recombines TRBV28 with TRBJ1-6; 7 bases are a match to TRBD1. J gave up 9 bases and V 7 bases, and 12 bases lay outside the gene matches. The germline V gene encodes CDR1 MDHEN and CDR2 SYDVKM. This CDR3 has 15 amino acids. The CDR3 spells CASKPRDRAFSPLHF. In nucleotides, the CDR3 is TGTGCCAGCAAACCGCGTGACAGGGCATTTTCACCCCTCCACTTT.

V and J are TRBV25-1 and TRBJ1-3; D gene unclear. V was cut by 3 bases and J by 0 bases, with 6 bases left in between. The CDR3 totals 14 residues. Germline V CDR1 and CDR2: MGHDK, SYGVNS. CDR3: CASSDNNSGNTIYF. For the CDR3, the DNA is TGTGCCAGCAGTGATAATAACTCTGGAAACACCATATATTTT.

As regards this clone: One end of the junction is discordant with germline, which a read error may explain. This rearrangement joins TRBV18 to TRBJ1-5; TRBD1 might be the D (5 bases). Germline V CDR1 and CDR2: KGHSH, LQKENI. The CDR3 loop spans 16 amino acids. The CDR3 protein is CASSPTGPSINPPQHF. The CDR3 bases are TGTGCCAGCTCACCAACGGGGCCGTCGATTAATCCGCCCCAGCATTTT.